The 4 T cell receptor beta chains below come from one sample, sequenced in a study of molecular identifiers for immune sequencing clone quantification. TCRdb passed the PCR reads through MiXCR, listing each CDR3 protein once. The profile shows 460,000 or so distinct CDR3 sequences, under 30% of them singletons. The sequenced sample was naive CD8+ T cells from blood, with Jurkat cell RNA spiked in. As to subset: FACS-sorted CD8+CD4-CCR7+CD45RA+ naive T cells. All receptors derive from a human donor in good health. Some libraries in this study had Jurkat cell RNA spiked in.

This clonotype was observed a handful of times. The chain carries TRBV28 and TRBJ1-5; TRBD1 might be the D (5 bases). The length of the CDR3 is 15 residues. The germline CDR1 and CDR2 sequences are MDHEN and SYDVKM. Trimming removed 5 bases at V and 5 bases at J, with 16 bases between. CDR3 bases: TGTGCCAGCAGTAAAGGACATTCAACCTATCAGCCCCAGCATTTT. Its protein is CASSKGHSTYQPQHF. The complete variable domain, with remaining parts taken from reference TRBV28 and TRBJ1-5, reads DVKVTQSSRYLVKRTGEKVFLECVQDMDHENMFWYRQDPGLGLRLIYFSYDVKMKEKGDIPEGYSVSREKKERFSLILESASTNQTSMYLCASSKGHSTYQPQHFGDGTRLSIL.

This clonotype turned up a few times. V gene TRBV28 combines with J gene TRBJ2-7, with 9 positions matching TRBD1. Trimming removed 5 bases from V and 7 bases from J; junction bases left unmatched: 12. This CDR3 region has 15 residues. Germline-derived CDR1 and CDR2 are MDHEN and SYDVKM. DNA for the CDR3: TGTGCCAGCAGTGACCCGACAGGGGGTTGGGGGGAGCAGTACTTC. It encodes CASSDPTGGWGEQYF.

This clonotype was detected ten times or more. CDR3: CASTPLWDRKGGEQYF. The DNA for the CDR3 is TGTGCCAGCACCCCCCTCTGGGACAGAAAGGGCGGCGAGCAGTACTTC. The rearrangement uses TRBV6-6 and TRBJ2-7; TRBD1 matches at 7 bases. The trim removed 7 bases at V and 6 bases at J, leaving 18 bases unmatched. CDR3 length equals 16 residues. CDR1 is MNHNY, CDR2 SVGAGI, per germline (reference sequence).

As for this clonotype: A much larger clone lies one base from this, so it may be a read error. The chain is built from TRBV5-1 and TRBJ2-7; 7 nucleotides agree with TRBD1. CDR1 and CDR2 (germline): SGHRS, YFSETQ. The CDR3 length is 14 residues. In nucleotides, the CDR3 is TGCGCCGGCAGCCCGGACAGGCTATCCTACGAGCAGTACTTC. This translates into CAGSPDRLSYEQYF.